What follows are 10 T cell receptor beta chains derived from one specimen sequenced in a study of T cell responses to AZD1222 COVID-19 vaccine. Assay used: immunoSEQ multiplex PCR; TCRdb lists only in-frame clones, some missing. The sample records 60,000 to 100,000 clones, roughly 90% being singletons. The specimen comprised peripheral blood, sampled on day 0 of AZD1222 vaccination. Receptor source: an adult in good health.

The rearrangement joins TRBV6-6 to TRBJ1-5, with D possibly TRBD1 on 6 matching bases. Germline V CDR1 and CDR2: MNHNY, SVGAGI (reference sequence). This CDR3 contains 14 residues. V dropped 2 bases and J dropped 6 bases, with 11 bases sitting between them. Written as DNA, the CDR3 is TGTGCCAGCAGTTACCCAGGGGTCGGTCAGCCCCAGCATTTT. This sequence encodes CASSYPGVGQPQHF.

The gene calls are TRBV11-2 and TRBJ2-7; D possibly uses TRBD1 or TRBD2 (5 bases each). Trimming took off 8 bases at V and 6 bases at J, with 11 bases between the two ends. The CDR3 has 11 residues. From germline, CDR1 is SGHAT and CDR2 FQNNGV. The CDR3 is CASGMGVEQYF. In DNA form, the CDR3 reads TGTGCCAGCGGGATGGGGGTCGAGCAGTACTTC.

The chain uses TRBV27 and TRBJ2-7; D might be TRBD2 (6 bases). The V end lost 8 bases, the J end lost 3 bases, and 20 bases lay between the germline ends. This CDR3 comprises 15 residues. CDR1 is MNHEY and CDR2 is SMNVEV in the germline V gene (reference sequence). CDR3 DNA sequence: TGTGCCAGCTCGGGCGGGGACGGTACCGTCTACGAGCAGTACTTC. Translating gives CASSGGDGTVYEQYF.

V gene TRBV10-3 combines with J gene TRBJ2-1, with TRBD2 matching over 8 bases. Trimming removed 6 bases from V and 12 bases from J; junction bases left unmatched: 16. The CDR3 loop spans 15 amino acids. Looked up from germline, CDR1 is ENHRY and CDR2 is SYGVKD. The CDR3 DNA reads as TGTGCCATCAGCGCCGGGGGAGCGGGAGTAACGGTGCAGTTCTTC. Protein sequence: CAISAGGAGVTVQFF.

CDR3 sequence (DNA): TGTGCCAGCAGCCAAGGTCAGGGGAACTATCAGGGCTACACCTTC. Translation gives CASSQGQGNYQGYTF. The chain carries TRBV4-2 and TRBJ1-2; tentatively, D is TRBD1 (6 bases). This CDR3 contains 15 residues. Trimming cost V 1 base and J 8 bases, with 17 bases left between them. CDR1 and CDR2 (germline): LGHNA, YNFKEQ.

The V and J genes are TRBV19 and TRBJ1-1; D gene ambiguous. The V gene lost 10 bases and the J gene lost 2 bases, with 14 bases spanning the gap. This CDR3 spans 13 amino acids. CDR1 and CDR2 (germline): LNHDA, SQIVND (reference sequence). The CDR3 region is CATRTDPNTEAFF. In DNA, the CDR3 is TGTGCCACGAGAACCGACCCAAACACTGAAGCTTTCTTT.

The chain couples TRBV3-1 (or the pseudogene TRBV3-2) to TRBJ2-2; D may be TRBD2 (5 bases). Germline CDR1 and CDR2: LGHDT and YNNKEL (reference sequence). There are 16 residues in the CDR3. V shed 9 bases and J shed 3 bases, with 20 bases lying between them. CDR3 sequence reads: CASRPAGLRYTGELFF. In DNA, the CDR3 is TGTGCCAGTCGACCGGCCGGACTTCGCTACACCGGGGAGCTGTTTTTT.

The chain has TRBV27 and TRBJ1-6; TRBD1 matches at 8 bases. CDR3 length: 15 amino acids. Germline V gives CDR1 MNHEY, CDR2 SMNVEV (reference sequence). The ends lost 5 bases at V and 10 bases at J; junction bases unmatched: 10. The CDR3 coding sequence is TGTGCCAGCAGTCCCCAGGACAGGGTAGGATCACCCCTCCACTTT. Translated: CASSPQDRVGSPLHF.

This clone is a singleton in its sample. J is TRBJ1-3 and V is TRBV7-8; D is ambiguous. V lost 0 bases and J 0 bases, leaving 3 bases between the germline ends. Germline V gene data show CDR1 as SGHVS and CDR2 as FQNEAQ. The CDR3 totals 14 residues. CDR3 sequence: CASSLAVSGNTIYF. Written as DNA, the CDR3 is TGTGCCAGCAGCTTAGCGGTCTCTGGAAACACCATATATTTT.

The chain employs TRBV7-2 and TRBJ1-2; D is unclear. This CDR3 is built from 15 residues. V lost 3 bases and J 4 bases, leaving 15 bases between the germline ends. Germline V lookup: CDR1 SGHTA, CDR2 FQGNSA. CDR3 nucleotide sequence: TGTGCCAGCAGCTTTAACTCCGGGTCCAGCTATGGCTACACCTTC. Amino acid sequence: CASSFNSGSSYGYTF. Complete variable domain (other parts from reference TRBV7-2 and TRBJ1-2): GAGVSQSPSNKVTEKGKDVELRCDPISGHTALYWYRQSLGQGLEFLIYFQGNSAPDKSGLPSDRFSAERTGGSVSTLTIQRTQQEDSAVYLCASSFNSGSSYGYTFGSGTRLTVV.